Following are 7 T cell receptor beta chains from one sample sequenced in a study of vaccination and CD4 T cells after COVID-19. No cognate antigen is known for these TCRs. The Oncomine TCR Beta short-read assay sequenced DNA from cultured CD4+ T cells. TCRdb used MiXCR to reprocess the PCR reads, holding one entry per CDR3 protein. The table records around 13,000 distinct CDR3 sequences, around 47% of them present only once. This sample's treatment: approximately 9-day PBMC culture with coronavirus spike peptide pools or control peptides (ViraFEST assay). The specimen sequenced was CD4+ T cells from blood, cultured in vitro. These receptors originate from a human donor who had recovered from COVID-19.

The chain has TRBV7-6 and TRBJ1-6; D perhaps matches TRBD1 (5 bases). V was cut by 5 bases and J by 0 bases, with 14 bases left in between. The CDR3 is 17 residues long. CDR1 SGHVS and CDR2 FNYEAQ come from the germline V gene. The CDR3 protein is CASSALPQGSYNSPLHF. The CDR3 region has the DNA TGTGCCAGCAGCGCACTTCCTCAGGGCTCCTATAATTCACCCCTCCACTTT.

The V call is TRBV24-1, the J call TRBJ2-3, with 10 bases that match TRBD1. Trimming took 3 bases from V and 12 from J; bases not matched to a gene: 14. Germline V gene sequence: CDR1 KGHDR, CDR2 SFDVKD. CDR3 length: 16 residues. CDR3 in amino acids: CATSDPTGGLVGIQYF. In nucleotides, the CDR3 is TGTGCCACCAGTGATCCGACAGGGGGCCTGGTAGGAATACAGTATTTT.

In its sample, this clonotype was seen a few times. The V call is TRBV19, the J call TRBJ2-3; D is unclear. Trimming shortened V by 3 bases and J by 1 base, and 23 bases separated the two germline ends. Germline assignment: CDR1 LNHDA and CDR2 SQIVND (reference sequence). The CDR3 length is 19 residues. The CDR3 DNA is TGTGCCAGTAGTATCGATACCCTGGGCGGCACAGATGGCACAGATACGCAGTATTTT. Translated: CASSIDTLGGTDGTDTQYF. Drawing the rest from reference TRBV19 and TRBJ2-3, the complete variable domain is DGGITQSPKYLFRKEGQNVTLSCEQNLNHDAMYWYRQDPGQGLRLIYYSQIVNDFQKGDIAEGYSVSREKKESFPLTVTSAQKNPTAFYLCASSIDTLGGTDGTDTQYFGPGTRLTVL.

In nucleotides, the CDR3 is TGTGCCAGCAGCTCCGTCCAGGGGGCTAATGAAAAACTGTTTTTT. Protein product: CASSSVQGANEKLFF. The V call is TRBV11-1, the J call TRBJ1-4; 7 nucleotides match TRBD1. V dropped 4 bases and J dropped 3; count of bases not matched to a gene: 5. The germline CDR1 and CDR2 sequences are SGHAT and FQDESV (reference sequence). The CDR3 has 15 residues.

The genes are TRBV27 and TRBJ2-7; 12 positions agree with TRBD1. The germline CDR1 and CDR2 sequences are MNHEY and SMNVEV (reference sequence). This CDR3 is built from 16 residues. The V and J ends lost 4 bases and 10 bases, in that order; junction bases with no gene match: 14. The CDR3 loop reads CASSYRDRGRSGTQYF. CDR3 nucleotide sequence: TGTGCCAGCAGTTACCGGGACAGGGGGCGTTCGGGGACTCAGTACTTC.

The V call is TRBV12-3 or TRBV12-4, the J call TRBJ1-5; 7 bases are a match to TRBD1. The CDR3 contains 16 residues. Trimming took 6 bases from V and 4 from J; bases not matched to a gene: 12. DNA for the CDR3: TGTGCCAGCAGCTATTCCGGGACAGAGGTTAATCAGCCCCAGCATTTT. Translating gives CASSYSGTEVNQPQHF.

The chain links TRBV11-1 to TRBJ2-7; 10 bases align to TRBD1. With 5 bases clipped from V and 4 bases from J, the junction kept 5 bases outside the gene matches. The V gene's germline CDR1 is SGHAT and CDR2 FQDESV (reference sequence). This CDR3 spans 14 amino acids. In DNA, the CDR3 is TGTGCCAGCAGCCGGGACAGGGGCGGTTACGAGCAGTACTTC. Encoded protein: CASSRDRGGYEQYF. Looking up the rest from reference TRBV11-1 and TRBJ2-7 gives the full variable domain: EAEVAQSPRYKITEKSQAVAFWCDPISGHATLYWYRQILGQGPELLVQFQDESVVDDSQLPKDRFSAERLKGVDSTLKIQPAELGDSAMYLCASSRDRGGYEQYFGPGTRLTVT.